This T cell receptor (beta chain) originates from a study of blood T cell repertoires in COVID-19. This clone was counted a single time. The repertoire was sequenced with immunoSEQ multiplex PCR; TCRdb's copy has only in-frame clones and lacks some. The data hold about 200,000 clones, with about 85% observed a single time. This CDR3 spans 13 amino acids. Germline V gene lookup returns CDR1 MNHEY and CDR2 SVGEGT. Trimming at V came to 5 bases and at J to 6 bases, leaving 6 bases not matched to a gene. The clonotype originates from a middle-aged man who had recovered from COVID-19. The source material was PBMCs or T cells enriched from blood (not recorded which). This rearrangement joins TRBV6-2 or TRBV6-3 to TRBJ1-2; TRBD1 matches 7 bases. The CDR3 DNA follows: TGTGCCAGCAGTCCAGACAGGGTCCATGGCTACACCTTC. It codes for CASSPDRVHGYTF.